This T cell receptor (beta chain) was sequenced during a study of shared clonotypes between healthy human individuals. The trim removed 4 bases at V and 9 bases at J, leaving 11 bases unmatched. The CDR3 length is 15 residues. Germline V gives CDR1 SGHRS, CDR2 YFSETQ. Libraries were prepared by immunoSEQ multiplex PCR; TCRdb keeps only in-frame clonotypes and omits some of them. The sample has some 2,500,000 clones, 85% to 95% seen once. Naive CD4+ cells were CD45RA-selected; the remaining cells were memory. The sequencing sample was made of naive CD4+ T cells from PBMCs. The subset denotes: CD45RA+ positively selected. The TCR sequence derives from a man between 18 and 29 years old in good health. Some clones in this sample may be carry-over from other donors' samples. The chain has TRBV5-1 and TRBJ2-1, with 9 bases identical to TRBD2. DNA of the CDR3: TGCGCCAGCAGCCCAACTAGCGGGCGTTCCAGTGAGCAGTTCTTC. It specifies CASSPTSGRSSEQFF.